A single sample is the source of the 25 T cell receptor beta chains below, sequenced in a study of human versus mouse CDR3 diversity and MHC coevolution. Some clones are missing from TCRdb's copy, which holds only in-frame ones; the method was immunoSEQ multiplex PCR. This sample yields some 60,000 clones, of which approximately 94% are seen a single time; about 19% belongs to the top ten. The material sequenced was naive CD4+ T cells from blood. Subset specified: CD45RO-negative CD62L-positive naive CD4 T cells. The receptors shown here come from a person in their sixties or seventies in good health.

The chain recombines TRBV19 with TRBJ1-2; a weak D match, TRBD1 (6 bases). V was shortened by 5 bases and J by 0 bases, with 10 bases between the two germline ends. The CDR3 has 14 amino acids. Germline CDR1 LNHDA, CDR2 SQIVND (reference sequence). CDR3 sequence (DNA): TGTGCCAGTAGTGTACAGGGACCTAACTATGGCTACACCTTC. As protein: CASSVQGPNYGYTF.

V and J are TRBV7-2 and TRBJ1-1; D gene unclear. Germline-derived CDR1 and CDR2 are SGHTA and FQGNSA. The CDR3 spans 15 residues. V was cut by 5 bases and J by 5 bases, with 18 bases left in between. In DNA, the CDR3 is TGTGCCAGCAGCCCACAAGTTTACGCGAGGACTGAAGCTTTCTTT. Protein sequence: CASSPQVYARTEAFF.

The chain recombines TRBV7-2 with TRBJ1-1, with TRBD1 matching 8 bases. After removal of 2 bases from V and 5 bases from J, the junction contained 7 bases not matched to a gene. This CDR3 is 15 amino acids long. Germline values: CDR1 SGHTA, CDR2 FQGNSA. Written as DNA, the CDR3 is TGTGCCAGCAGCTTATTGAGGACAGGGCGGACTGAAGCTTTCTTT. Amino acids: CASSLLRTGRTEAFF. Using reference TRBV7-2 and TRBJ1-1 for the parts outside the CDR3, the full variable domain is GAGVSQSPSNKVTEKGKDVELRCDPISGHTALYWYRQSLGQGLEFLIYFQGNSAPDKSGLPSDRFSAERTGGSVSTLTIQRTQQEDSAVYLCASSLLRTGRTEAFFGQGTRLTVV.

The chain uses TRBV5-6 and TRBJ2-3; no clear D gene. The CDR3 spans 17 residues. CDR1 SGHDT and CDR2 YYEEEE come from the germline V gene. Trimming removed 2 bases at V and 0 bases at J, with 16 bases between. In nucleotides, the CDR3 is TGTGCCAGCAGCTTCTATATTGCGGCGATAAGCACAGATACGCAGTATTTT. Encoded protein: CASSFYIAAISTDTQYF.

J is TRBJ1-6 and V is TRBV7-3, with D possibly matching TRBD1 (5 bases). Trimming stripped 0 bases from V and 9 bases from J, with 12 bases between. Germline-derived CDR1 and CDR2 are SGHTA and FQGTGA. The CDR3 spans 15 residues. Written as DNA, the CDR3 is TGTGCCAGCAGCTTAACCCCCGGGACTTTTTCACCCCTCCACTTT. This codes for CASSLTPGTFSPLHF.

The chain employs TRBV15 and TRBJ2-2; no clear D gene. CDR3 length equals 14 residues. Germline loops: CDR1 LNHNV, CDR2 YYDKDF (reference sequence). Deletions cut 6 bases from V and 6 bases from J, with 14 bases between. The CDR3 DNA sequence: TGTGCCACCAGGCCCATCGGCGGCTCCGGGGAGCTGTTTTTT. The encoded protein is CATRPIGGSGELFF.

This clone has just a few counts. This sequence joins TRBV10-2 and TRBJ1-3, with D perhaps matching TRBD1 (6 bases). The germline CDR1 and CDR2 sequences are WSHSY and SAAADI. V was shortened by 8 bases and J by 0 bases, with 11 bases between the two germline ends. The CDR3 has 14 residues. This CDR3 is CASSTGPSGNTIYF. CDR3 DNA: TGCGCCAGCTCGACAGGACCCTCTGGAAACACCATATATTTT.

The chain joins TRBV5-1 to TRBJ2-4; 7 bases are a match to TRBD1. CDR1 is SGHRS and CDR2 is YFSETQ in the germline V gene. Trimming cost V 4 bases and J 4 bases; bases outside gene matches: 8. The CDR3 sequence is 15 residues long. The CDR3 protein is CASSENTGQKNIQYF. CDR3 DNA: TGCGCCAGCAGCGAAAACACGGGACAGAAAAACATTCAGTACTTC. Full variable domain (remainder filled in from reference TRBV5-1 and TRBJ2-4): KAGVTQTPRYLIKTRGQQVTLSCSPISGHRSVSWYQQTPGQGLQFLFEYFSETQRNKGNFPGRFSGRQFSNSRSEMNVSTLELGDSALYLCASSENTGQKNIQYFGAGTRLSVL.

The sample holds a few counts of this clone. The V gene is TRBV19, the J gene TRBJ1-1; 10 bases agree with TRBD1. Trimming cost V 1 base and J 4 bases; bases outside gene matches: 3. The CDR3 loop spans 15 amino acids. Germline CDR1 LNHDA, CDR2 SQIVND (reference sequence). CDR3 sequence (DNA): TGTGCCAGTAGTATAGGACAGGGGGCCCGCACTGAAGCTTTCTTT. This sequence encodes CASSIGQGARTEAFF.

This chain connects TRBV5-1 to TRBJ1-2, with no clear D. The germline V gene encodes CDR1 SGHRS and CDR2 YFSETQ. CDR3 length equals 14 residues. Trimming removed 4 bases from V and 4 bases from J, with 14 bases in between. The CDR3 DNA follows: TGCGCCAGCAGCCTCACGGACTCAATCTATGGCTACACCTTC. Its translation is CASSLTDSIYGYTF.

The chain joins TRBV11-2 to TRBJ2-5, with 12 bases lining up with TRBD2. The length of the CDR3 is 16 residues. V shed 5 bases and J 4 bases; nucleotides not matched to a gene: 8. CDR1 SGHAT and CDR2 FQNNGV come from the germline V gene. CDR3 bases: TGTGCCAGCAGCACCCGACTAGCGGGAGTCACAGAGACCCAGTACTTC. Encoded protein: CASSTRLAGVTETQYF.

This chain joins TRBV5-1 and TRBJ2-1; the D gene is possibly TRBD1 (5 bases). Germline assignment: CDR1 SGHRS and CDR2 YFSETQ. The ends were cut back, 1 base at V and 0 bases at J, with 11 bases in the middle. The CDR3 runs to 16 residues. DNA of the CDR3: TGCGCCAGCAGCTTGAGTGGGGCAGGCTCCTACAATGAGCAGTTCTTC. Translation: CASSLSGAGSYNEQFF.

This rearrangement joins TRBV5-5 to TRBJ2-5; 7 bases agree with TRBD1. With V trimmed by 4 bases and J by 1 base, 7 bases remained unmatched. The CDR3 has 15 residues. From germline, CDR1 is SGHKS and CDR2 YYEKEE (reference sequence). CDR3 sequence (DNA): TGTGCCAGCAGCCCTTCCGGGACAGCCCAAGAGACCCAGTACTTC. Its protein product is CASSPSGTAQETQYF. Looking up the rest from reference TRBV5-5 and TRBJ2-5 gives the full variable domain: DAGVTQSPTHLIKTRGQQVTLRCSPISGHKSVSWYQQVLGQGPQFIFQYYEKEERGRGNFPDRFSARQFPNYSSELNVNALLLGDSALYLCASSPSGTAQETQYFGPGTRLLVL.

This chain connects TRBV9 to TRBJ1-2; a possible D gene is TRBD1 (5 bases). This CDR3 has 15 residues. CDR1 and CDR2 from the germline V gene are SGDLS and YYNGEE. The ends were cut back, 3 bases at V and 4 bases at J, with 16 bases in the middle. The CDR3 DNA reads as TGTGCCAGCAGCGCATCGGACACCGCCATCTATGGCTACACCTTC. This sequence encodes CASSASDTAIYGYTF.

The chain recombines TRBV6-6 with TRBJ2-2, with 7 nucleotides matching TRBD2. J was trimmed by 6 bases and V by 6 bases; bases with no gene match: 13. Germline V gene lookup returns CDR1 MNHNY and CDR2 SVGAGI (reference sequence). The CDR3 length is 16 residues. The CDR3 loop is CASRDPSGGDAGELFF. CDR3 nucleotide sequence: TGTGCCAGCAGGGACCCTAGCGGAGGGGACGCCGGGGAGCTGTTTTTT.

This chain uses TRBV6-4 with TRBJ2-5, with 11 positions matching TRBD2. TRBJ2-7 explains the end of the DNA better; the J call may be wrong. CDR3 size: 16 residues. Per the germline V gene, CDR1 is MRHNA and CDR2 is SNTAGT. In nucleotides, the CDR3 is TGTGCCAGCAGTGACTCCGGGACTAGCGGCCCCTACGAGCAGTACTTC. Its protein is CASSDSGTSGPYEQYF.

Concerning this clone: The junction departs from germline at one end; a sequencing error may be responsible. The chain has TRBV19 and TRBJ1-4, with D perhaps TRBD1 (5 bases). The CDR3 contains 16 residues. CDR1 LNHDA and CDR2 SQIVND come from the germline V gene (reference sequence). In DNA form, the CDR3 reads TGTGCCAGTAGTATACCAATGACAGCAACAAATGAAAAACTGTTTTTT. This sequence encodes CASSIPMTATNEKLFF.

V usage is TRBV7-3 and J usage is TRBJ2-1, with 11 bases that match TRBD2. J was trimmed by 9 bases and V by 4 bases; bases with no gene match: 5. CDR3 size: 14 residues. Germline V CDR1 and CDR2: SGHTA, FQGTGA. The CDR3 is CASSSLTSGAEQFF. CDR3 in DNA: TGTGCCAGCAGCTCTCTGACTAGCGGGGCTGAGCAGTTCTTC.

V and J are TRBV27 and TRBJ2-2, with D perhaps TRBD1 (6 bases). CDR1 and CDR2 from the germline V gene are MNHEY and SMNVEV (reference sequence). The CDR3 is made up of 16 amino acids. The V and J ends lost 0 bases and 7 bases respectively, with 15 bases between them. The CDR3, as DNA: TGTGCCAGCAGTTTATCGTTACAGGGACGGGGCGGGGAGCTGTTTTTT. It codes for CASSLSLQGRGGELFF.

In DNA, the CDR3 is TGTGCCAGCAGGACCGGGACTAGCGGGAGGTGGGCCACCGGGGAGCTGTTTTTT. Translated, it gives CASRTGTSGRWATGELFF. J is TRBJ2-2 and V is TRBV2, with 15 bases aligning to TRBD2. The CDR3 totals 18 residues. Germline assignment: CDR1 SNHLY and CDR2 FYNNEI. V lost 6 bases to trimming and J lost 4 bases; unmatched junction nucleotides: 9.

The genes are TRBV9 and TRBJ2-1; 9 bases align to TRBD2. The V gene end was trimmed by 0 bases and the J gene end by 2 bases; junction bases not matched to a gene: 3. Germline CDR1 and CDR2: SGDLS and YYNGEE. The CDR3 length is 16 residues. The CDR3 loop is CASSVEPSGTYNEQFF. The CDR3 bases are TGTGCCAGCAGCGTAGAGCCTAGCGGGACCTACAATGAGCAGTTCTTC.

The genes are TRBV7-8 and TRBJ1-1, with TRBD1 as a possible D gene (6 bases). The V end lost 5 bases, the J end lost 1 base, and 14 bases lay between the germline ends. The CDR3 length is 15 residues. CDR1 and CDR2 (germline): SGHVS, FQNEAQ. The CDR3 coding sequence is TGTGCCAGCAGCCCCCCTGGACAGAGGAACACTGAAGCTTTCTTT. This translates into CASSPPGQRNTEAFF.

With respect to this clone: The junction departs from the called germline gene at one end, perhaps through a read error. This rearrangement joins TRBV5-1 to TRBJ2-1, with 7 bases identical to TRBD2. CDR1 is SGHRS and CDR2 is YFSETQ in the germline V gene. The CDR3 runs to 16 residues. CDR3 region: CASRLGAGSSYNEQFF. The CDR3 nucleotides are TGCGCCAGCAGGTTGGGAGCGGGAAGCTCCTACAATGAGCAGTTCTTC.

The chain links TRBV5-1 to TRBJ2-7, with TRBD2 as a possible D gene (5 bases). The CDR3 covers 14 residues. The germline CDR1 and CDR2 sequences are SGHRS and YFSETQ. V was cut by 3 bases and J by 2 bases, with 12 bases left in between. The CDR3 protein is CASSSNGDTYEQYF. CDR3 in DNA: TGCGCCAGCAGCTCGAACGGGGATACCTACGAGCAGTACTTC.

The rearrangement links TRBV4-1 to TRBJ2-4; 10 bases match TRBD1. Germline V lookup: CDR1 MGHRA, CDR2 YSYEKL. This CDR3 has 17 amino acids. Trimming removed 4 bases from V and 6 bases from J; junction bases left unmatched: 12. CDR3: CASSLQGDRGGGNIQYF. DNA of the CDR3: TGCGCCAGCAGCCTCCAGGGGGACAGGGGTGGCGGAAACATTCAGTACTTC.